The next 29 T cell receptor beta chains were all read from a single sample in a study of blood T cell repertoires in COVID-19. Generated by immunoSEQ multiplex PCR, the TCRdb table keeps only in-frame clones and is missing some. Seen here are 120,000 to 150,000 clones, around 85% observed once, and the top ten hold approximately 2.7%. Material for sequencing was peripheral blood. These receptors were obtained from a woman aged 40 to 50 with active or convalescent COVID-19.

The chain employs TRBV6-2 or TRBV6-3 and TRBJ2-1; a possible D gene is TRBD2 (6 bases). The CDR3 is made up of 15 amino acids. Germline CDR1 MNHEY, CDR2 SVGEGT. Trimming removed 5 bases from V and 5 bases from J, with 16 bases in between. The CDR3 sequence is CASSRSGPSHNEQFF. The CDR3 DNA sequence: TGTGCCAGCAGTAGAAGCGGGCCCTCACACAATGAGCAGTTCTTC.

The chain recombines TRBV14 with TRBJ1-1; D is unclear. This CDR3 is built from 12 residues. V was trimmed by 3 bases and J by 4 bases, leaving 6 bases between them. CDR1 and CDR2 (germline): SGHDN, FVKESK. This chain's CDR3 is CASSHVSTEAFF. The CDR3 DNA is TGTGCCAGCAGCCATGTCAGCACTGAAGCTTTCTTT.

The rearrangement links TRBV7-6 to TRBJ2-2, with TRBD2 identical over 8 bases. Losses at the gene ends were 5 bases for V and 7 bases for J; bases not matched to a gene: 21. The CDR3 has 19 residues. The V gene's germline CDR1 is SGHVS and CDR2 FNYEAQ. The chain's CDR3 is CASSPPRRAGAPSGGELFF. In nucleotides, the CDR3 is TGTGCCAGCAGCCCCCCCAGGCGAGCGGGGGCTCCATCGGGCGGGGAGCTGTTTTTT.

The CDR3 coding sequence is TGCAGCGTTGATGAGGGCGGGGAGCTGTTTTTT. Amino acids: CSVDEGGELFF. V and J are TRBV29-1 and TRBJ2-2, with D maybe TRBD2 (5 bases). Germline lookup yields CDR1 SQVTM and CDR2 ANQGSEA. This CDR3 spans 11 amino acids. The V end was cut by 3 bases, the J end by 7 bases, with 6 bases between.

Comment on this clone: This specimen includes other DNA sequences encoding the same CDR3. V usage is TRBV12-3 or TRBV12-4 and J usage is TRBJ1-1; D call uncertain. V was trimmed by 6 bases and J by 1 base, leaving 3 bases between them. CDR3 length: 11 residues. CDR3 amino acids: CASSRNTEAFF. The CDR3 DNA reads TGTGCCAGCAGCCGGAACACTGAAGCTTTCTTT.

The gene calls are TRBV27 and TRBJ2-3; 9 bases match TRBD2. The germline V gene has CDR1 MNHEY and CDR2 SMNVEV (reference sequence). The CDR3 has 17 residues. J gave up 2 bases and V 2 bases, and 8 bases lay outside the gene matches. CDR3 coding DNA: TGTGCCAGCAGTTTACTAGCGGGGCCGTCCTACACAGATACGCAGTATTTT. Amino acids: CASSLLAGPSYTDTQYF.

This clone was seen a few times. The rearrangement links TRBV7-9 to TRBJ2-6; D perhaps matches TRBD1 (6 bases). V lost 1 base and J 4 bases, leaving 14 bases between the germline ends. CDR1 and CDR2 from the germline V gene are SEHNR and FQNEAQ (reference sequence). This CDR3 contains 17 residues. The DNA for the CDR3 is TGTGCCAGCAGCTTAGTTCGGTGGACAGAAGGGGCCAACGTCCTGACTTTC. This codes for CASSLVRWTEGANVLTF.

This rearrangement joins TRBV2 to TRBJ2-3; D ambiguous. The V and J ends lost 6 bases and 0 bases respectively, with 13 bases between them. In germline, CDR1 is SNHLY, CDR2 FYNNEI. This CDR3 is built from 15 residues. The CDR3 DNA sequence: TGTGCCAGCAGGTCTGTTTCCGAGAGCACAGATACGCAGTATTTT. Its translation: CASRSVSESTDTQYF.

The chain couples TRBV27 to TRBJ1-2; tentative D call: TRBD1 (6 bases). The CDR3 has 16 residues. Germline CDR1 is MNHEY and CDR2 is SMNVEV (reference sequence). V was clipped by 5 bases and J by 2 bases, with 18 bases between them. The CDR3 DNA reads TGTGCCAGCAGTCTGCTCGGGGGGCGTGGGAACTATGGCTACACCTTC. Translated: CASSLLGGRGNYGYTF.

There are a few counts of this clone. This chain uses TRBV6-5 with TRBJ2-7, with 7 bases aligning to TRBD1. The CDR3 is made up of 14 amino acids. After removal of 6 bases from V and 2 bases from J, the junction contained 7 bases not matched to a gene. Germline-derived CDR1 and CDR2 are MNHEY and SVGAGI. The CDR3, as DNA: TGTGCCAGCAGACCCAGACAGGGACCCTACGAGCAGTACTTC. Amino acid sequence: CASRPRQGPYEQYF.

This clone appeared a single time. This rearrangement joins TRBV27 to TRBJ1-6; the match to TRBD1 covers 9 bases. V trimming: 5 bases; J trimming: 10 bases; junction bases outside the gene matches: 3. The CDR3 sequence is 13 residues long. Germline assignment: CDR1 MNHEY and CDR2 SMNVEV (reference sequence). CDR3 DNA sequence: TGTGCCAGCAGTGGACAGGGGCGGTCACCCCTCCACTTT. This gives the protein CASSGQGRSPLHF.

The genes are TRBV18 and TRBJ2-3, with a possible D match to TRBD2 (6 bases). The CDR3 contains 14 residues. V dropped 0 bases and J dropped 11 bases, with 15 bases sitting between them. The germline CDR1 and CDR2 sequences are KGHSH and LQKENI. The CDR3 DNA reads TGTGCCAGCTCACCACCCCACCGAGGAGGGGAGCAGTATTTT. It is translated as CASSPPHRGGEQYF.

This chain connects TRBV5-1 to TRBJ2-2; tentatively, D is TRBD1 (5 bases). The germline gives CDR1 SGHRS, CDR2 YFSETQ. The germline V and J ends were trimmed by 3 bases and 8 bases, with 14 bases remaining between them. This CDR3 has 14 residues. The CDR3 protein is CASSSSPTGGELFF. DNA of the CDR3: TGCGCCAGCAGCTCTTCACCCACAGGAGGGGAGCTGTTTTTT.

This chain links TRBV6-5 with TRBJ2-3, with D uncertain. The CDR3 totals 15 residues. From germline, CDR1 is MNHEY and CDR2 SVGAGI. V dropped 0 bases and J dropped 2 bases, with 9 bases sitting between them. This CDR3 reads CASSYSVTITDTQYF. In DNA, the CDR3 is TGTGCCAGCAGTTACTCGGTCACAATCACAGATACGCAGTATTTT.

A word on this clone: Other DNA sequences in this sample translate to the same CDR3. This rearrangement joins TRBV29-1 to TRBJ1-1; TRBD1 matches at 7 bases. This CDR3 has 13 amino acids. Germline V lookup: CDR1 SQVTM, CDR2 ANQGSEA. With V trimmed by 7 bases and J by 4 bases, 9 bases remained unmatched. The CDR3 region is CSGGRQGVTEAFF. CDR3 in DNA: TGCAGCGGCGGTCGACAGGGTGTCACTGAAGCTTTCTTT.

This clone was detected a few times. The rearrangement links TRBV7-9 to TRBJ1-1; D remains ambiguous. The length of the CDR3 is 14 residues. V was shortened by 4 bases and J by 1 base, with 10 bases between the two germline ends. CDR1 and CDR2 from the germline V gene are SEHNR and FQNEAQ (reference sequence). The CDR3 here is CASSSYRGNTEAFF. The CDR3 nucleotides read TGTGCCAGCAGCTCCTACCGGGGGAACACTGAAGCTTTCTTT.

The V call is TRBV6-5, the J call TRBJ2-7, with a tentative D call TRBD2 (5 bases). V lost 2 bases to trimming and J lost 7 bases, with 21 bases between them. Germline CDR1 MNHEY, CDR2 SVGAGI. The length of the CDR3 is 16 residues. The CDR3 nucleotides read TGTGCCAGCAGTTACACCGGACGTCCCTCACCGGGGGAGCAGTACTTC. Its protein product is CASSYTGRPSPGEQYF.

At least ten counts were recorded for this clone. The chain links TRBV30 to TRBJ1-5; D is unresolved. Between the trimmed V and J ends, which lost 1 base and 5 bases, there was a span of 12 bases. The germline gives CDR1 GTSNPN, CDR2 SVGIG (reference sequence). The CDR3 spans 14 residues. The CDR3 DNA reads TGTGCCTGGAGTGCCCCCCCCTCCTATCAGCCCCAGCATTTT. Its translation is CAWSAPPSYQPQHF. Full variable domain (missing parts from reference TRBV30 and TRBJ1-5): SQTIHQWPATLVQPVGSPLSLECTVEGTSNPNLYWYRQAAGRGLQLLFYSVGIGQISSEVPQNLSASRPQDRQFILSSKKLLLSDSGFYLCAWSAPPSYQPQHFGDGTRLSIL.

This chain uses TRBV3-1 (or the pseudogene TRBV3-2) with TRBJ2-2; D gene unclear. Germline V CDR1 and CDR2: LGHDT, YNNKEL (reference sequence). V dropped 4 bases and J dropped 0 bases, with 9 bases sitting between them. This CDR3 has 15 amino acids. This chain's CDR3 is CASSLRVANTGELFF. CDR3 in DNA: TGTGCCAGCAGCCTCCGGGTGGCGAACACCGGGGAGCTGTTTTTT.

This clone has a count of ten or more. The CDR3 loop is CASSQNAAHSPLHF. CDR3 in DNA: TGTGCCAGCAGCCAAAACGCGGCTCATTCACCCCTCCACTTT. The J gene is TRBJ1-6, the V gene TRBV3-1 (or the pseudogene TRBV3-2), with D hard to call. This CDR3 has 14 amino acids. Germline V CDR1 and CDR2: LGHDT, YNNKEL (reference sequence). The V end lost 2 bases, the J end lost 8 bases, and 10 bases lay between the germline ends.

V gene TRBV27 combines with J gene TRBJ2-3; D ambiguous. CDR1 is MNHEY and CDR2 is SMNVEV in the germline V gene (reference sequence). The ends were cut back, 6 bases at V and 2 bases at J, with 12 bases in the middle. This CDR3 has 14 residues. Here the CDR3 reads CASRTTFNTDTQYF. In DNA form, the CDR3 reads TGTGCCAGCAGAACTACCTTTAACACAGATACGCAGTATTTT.

The genes are TRBV19 and TRBJ1-5; 7 nucleotides align to TRBD1. CDR1 and CDR2 from the germline V gene are LNHDA and SQIVND (reference sequence). V shed 3 bases and J 1 base; nucleotides not matched to a gene: 12. The CDR3 contains 18 residues. CDR3 sequence reads: CASSITFYGRGSNQPQHF. CDR3 sequence (DNA): TGTGCCAGTAGTATTACGTTTTATGGCAGGGGGAGCAATCAGCCCCAGCATTTT.

The chain recombines TRBV30 with TRBJ1-5; 7 bases line up with TRBD1. Germline assignment: CDR1 GTSNPN and CDR2 SVGIG (reference sequence). This CDR3 is built from 16 residues. The ends lost 3 bases at V and 2 bases at J; junction bases unmatched: 10. CDR3 residues: CAWRAGGTRGNQPQHF. In DNA, the CDR3 is TGTGCCTGGAGAGCAGGGGGAACTAGGGGCAATCAGCCCCAGCATTTT.

The chain combines TRBV28 with TRBJ1-6; D remains unclear. Germline values: CDR1 MDHEN, CDR2 SYDVKM. Trimming removed 6 bases at V and 0 bases at J, with 27 bases between. This CDR3 is built from 21 residues. CDR3 nucleotide sequence: TGTGCCAGCAGCTCACCCCTTGGCGGTTATAGACTCAGCTCCTATAATTCACCCCTCCACTTT. Protein sequence: CASSSPLGGYRLSSYNSPLHF.

The gene calls are TRBV19 and TRBJ2-2; 8 bases are a match to TRBD1. The CDR3 loop spans 19 amino acids. The germline gives CDR1 LNHDA, CDR2 SQIVND (reference sequence). Trimming cost V 9 bases and J 0 bases; bases outside gene matches: 18. CDR3 coding DNA: TGTGCCAGCGAAACCGGTTGGGGACAGGTTGCTCCGAACACCGGGGAGCTGTTTTTT. Its protein product is CASETGWGQVAPNTGELFF.

The CDR3 DNA reads as TGTGCCAGCTCACCAACGCCTTACCGGGACAGGGGGACCGACTATGGCTACACCTTC. The encoded protein is CASSPTPYRDRGTDYGYTF. This chain joins TRBV18 and TRBJ1-2; 11 bases are shared with TRBD1. The germline V gene encodes CDR1 KGHSH and CDR2 LQKENI. Germline trimming cut 2 bases from V and 3 bases from J; bases unmatched to any gene: 14. The CDR3 has 19 residues.

The V and J genes are TRBV7-9 and TRBJ1-5; weak D call: TRBD1 (6 bases). V shed 5 bases and J shed 9 bases, with 17 bases lying between them. This CDR3 is built from 14 residues. Germline V CDR1 and CDR2: SEHNR, FQNEAQ (reference sequence). The CDR3 region has the DNA TGTGCCAGCAGCCCCAACAGGGATCTAGCGCCCCAGCATTTT. Its translation: CASSPNRDLAPQHF.

This rearrangement joins TRBV7-9 to TRBJ1-2, with TRBD1 as a possible D gene (5 bases). Trimming pared 5 bases from V and 7 bases from J, leaving 11 bases between. This CDR3 has 12 residues. The germline V gene has CDR1 SEHNR and CDR2 FQNEAQ (reference sequence). The CDR3 loop reads CASSTRQIGYTF. In DNA, the CDR3 is TGTGCCAGCAGCACCCGACAGATTGGCTACACCTTC.

The J gene is TRBJ1-5, the V gene TRBV5-8, with D hard to call. V lost 4 bases to trimming and J lost 6 bases, with 20 bases between them. Germline CDR1 SGHTS, CDR2 YDEGEE. This CDR3 spans 16 amino acids. CDR3 in DNA: TGTGCCAGCAGCATCAACTGGGTTGTCGCGGGTCAGCCCCAGCATTTT. Its translation: CASSINWVVAGQPQHF.